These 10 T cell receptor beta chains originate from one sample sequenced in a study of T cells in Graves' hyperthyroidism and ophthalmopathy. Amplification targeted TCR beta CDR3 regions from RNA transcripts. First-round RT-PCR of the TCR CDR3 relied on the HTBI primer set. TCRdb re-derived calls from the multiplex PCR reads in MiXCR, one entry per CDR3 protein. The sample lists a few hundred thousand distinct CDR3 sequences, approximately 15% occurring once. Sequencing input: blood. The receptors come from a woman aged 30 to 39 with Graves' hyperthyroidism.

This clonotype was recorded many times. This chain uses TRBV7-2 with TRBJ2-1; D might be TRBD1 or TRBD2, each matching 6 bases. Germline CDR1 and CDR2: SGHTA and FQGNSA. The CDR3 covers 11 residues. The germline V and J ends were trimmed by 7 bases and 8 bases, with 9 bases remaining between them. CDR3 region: CASKGGDEQFF. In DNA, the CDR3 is TGTGCCAGCAAGGGGGGCGATGAGCAGTTCTTC.

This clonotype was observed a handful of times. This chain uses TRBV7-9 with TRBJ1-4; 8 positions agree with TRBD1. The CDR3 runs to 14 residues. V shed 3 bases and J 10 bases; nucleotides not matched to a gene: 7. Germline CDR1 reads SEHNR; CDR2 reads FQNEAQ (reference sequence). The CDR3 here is CASSLEDRAGKLFF. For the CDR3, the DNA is TGTGCCAGCAGCTTGGAGGACAGGGCGGGAAAACTGTTTTTT.

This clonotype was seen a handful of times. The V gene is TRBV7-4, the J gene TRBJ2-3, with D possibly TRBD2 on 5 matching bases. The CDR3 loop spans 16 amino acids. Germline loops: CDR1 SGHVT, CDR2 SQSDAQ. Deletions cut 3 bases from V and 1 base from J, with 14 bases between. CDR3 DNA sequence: TGTGCCAGCAGCTTCCCCCAGCGGAGATGCACAGATACGCAGTATTTT. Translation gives CASSFPQRRCTDTQYF.

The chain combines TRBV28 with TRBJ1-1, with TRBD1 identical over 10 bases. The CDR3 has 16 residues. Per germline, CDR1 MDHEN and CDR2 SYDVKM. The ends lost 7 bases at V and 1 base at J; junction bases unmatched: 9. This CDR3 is CASTRWGTGENTEAFF. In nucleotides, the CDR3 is TGTGCCAGCACCCGATGGGGGACAGGGGAGAACACTGAAGCTTTCTTT. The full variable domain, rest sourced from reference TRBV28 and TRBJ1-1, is DVKVTQSSRYLVKRTGEKVFLECVQDMDHENMFWYRQDPGLGLRLIYFSYDVKMKEKGDIPEGYSVSREKKERFSLILESASTNQTSMYLCASTRWGTGENTEAFFGQGTRLTVV.

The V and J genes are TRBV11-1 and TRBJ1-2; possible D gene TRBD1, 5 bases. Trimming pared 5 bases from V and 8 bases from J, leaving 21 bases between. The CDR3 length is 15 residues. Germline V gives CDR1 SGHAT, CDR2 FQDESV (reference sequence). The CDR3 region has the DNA TGTGCCAGCAGCCCAGGGACTGATTATGGAGGGGGCTACACCTTC. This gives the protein CASSPGTDYGGGYTF.

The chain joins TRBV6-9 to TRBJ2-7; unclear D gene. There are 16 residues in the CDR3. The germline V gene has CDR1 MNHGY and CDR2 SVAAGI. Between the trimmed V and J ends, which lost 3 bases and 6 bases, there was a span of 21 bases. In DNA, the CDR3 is TGTGCCAGCAGTTACGCCCCAGGCAAGGGCCGTAGCGAGCAGTACTTC. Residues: CASSYAPGKGRSEQYF.

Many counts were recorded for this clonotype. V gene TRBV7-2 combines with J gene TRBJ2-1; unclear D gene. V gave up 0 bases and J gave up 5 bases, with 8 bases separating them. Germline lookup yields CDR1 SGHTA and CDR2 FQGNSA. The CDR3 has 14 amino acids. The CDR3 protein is CASSLAATNNEQFF. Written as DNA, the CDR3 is TGTGCCAGCAGCTTAGCGGCTACCAACAATGAGCAGTTCTTC.

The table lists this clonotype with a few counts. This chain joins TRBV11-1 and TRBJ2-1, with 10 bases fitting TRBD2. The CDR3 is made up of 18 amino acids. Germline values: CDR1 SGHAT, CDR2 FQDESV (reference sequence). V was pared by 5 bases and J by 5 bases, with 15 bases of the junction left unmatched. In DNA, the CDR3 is TGTGCCAGCAGCGGTAGTCTAGCGGGAGTGTCAATGAACAATGAGCAGTTCTTC. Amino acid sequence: CASSGSLAGVSMNNEQFF.

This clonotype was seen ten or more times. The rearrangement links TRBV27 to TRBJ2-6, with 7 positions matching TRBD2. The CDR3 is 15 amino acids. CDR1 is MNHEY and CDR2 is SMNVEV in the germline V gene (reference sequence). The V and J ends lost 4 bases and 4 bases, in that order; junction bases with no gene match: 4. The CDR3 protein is CASSWAGDGANVLTF. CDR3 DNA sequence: TGTGCCAGCAGTTGGGCGGGGGACGGGGCCAACGTCCTGACTTTC.

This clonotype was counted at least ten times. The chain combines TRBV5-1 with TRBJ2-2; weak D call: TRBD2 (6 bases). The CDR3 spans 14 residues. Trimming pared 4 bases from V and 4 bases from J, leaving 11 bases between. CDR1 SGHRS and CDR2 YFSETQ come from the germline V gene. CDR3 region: CASSVTSSTGELFF. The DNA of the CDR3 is TGCGCCAGCAGCGTCACTAGCAGCACCGGGGAGCTGTTTTTT. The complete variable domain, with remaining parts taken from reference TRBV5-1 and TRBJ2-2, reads KAGVTQTPRYLIKTRGQQVTLSCSPISGHRSVSWYQQTPGQGLQFLFEYFSETQRNKGNFPGRFSGRQFSNSRSEMNVSTLELGDSALYLCASSVTSSTGELFFGEGSRLTVL.